This T cell receptor (beta chain) was profiled in a study of cytomegalovirus exposure and HLA in healthy donors. This clone was picked up a small number of times. Trimming shortened V by 2 bases and J by 10 bases, and 15 bases separated the two germline ends. Germline V lookup: CDR1 MNHNS, CDR2 SASEGT. The CDR3 is 14 amino acids. Primers: 60 Vbeta forward and 13 Jbeta reverse. TCRdb keeps only in-frame clones here, not all; method: immunoSEQ multiplex PCR. Of approximately 160,000 clones in the sample, approximately 84% were seen once. This TCR came from a girl aged 5 to 17 in good health and CMV-seropositive. Sequenced sample: PBMCs. The chain carries TRBV6-1 and TRBJ2-1, with D tentatively TRBD1 (6 bases). In nucleotides, the CDR3 is TGTGCCAGCAGTGAATGGGTGGGGGCGGAAGAGCAGTTCTTC. It encodes CASSEWVGAEEQFF.